This TCR beta chain was recovered during a study of chemoradiotherapy in HPV16-positive cancers. Study-wide results and caveats: Candidate HPV-specific clones and E7-related TCR motifs grew in tumor during treatment. The functional HPV-specific definition rests on just two HPV16-positive patients.

Assay: immunoSEQ multiplex PCR; the TCRdb copy retains only in-frame clones and omits some. The table has 2,500 to 3,000 clones, 85% to 90% seen once; the top ten hold less than 4%. Germline V gene data show CDR1 as MDHEN and CDR2 as SYDVKM. The CDR3 is 15 amino acids. Trimming removed 6 bases from V and 5 bases from J, with 17 bases in between. Remarks on this clone: Its cognate antigen is unknown.

The rearrangement links TRBV28 to TRBJ1-5, with a possible D match to TRBD1 (6 bases). This clonotype originated in a human donor with HPV-associated anogenital cancer. Sequenced material: tumor tissue, taken from a patient who underwent chemoradiotherapy. As DNA, the CDR3 is TGTGCCAGCAGCCCTGTGTCTGGGGGCTATCAGCCCCAGCATTTT. This encodes CASSPVSGGYQPQHF.